This T cell receptor (beta chain) was identified in a study of vaccination effects on CD4 cells after COVID-19. Method: immunoSEQ multiplex PCR; TCRdb's copy keeps in-frame clones and lacks some. The repertoire has tens of thousands of clones, more than 70% of them found once; the top ten carry about 2%. Cultured cells yielded isolated CD4+ T cells after 10 days. Germline assignment: CDR1 MNHEY and CDR2 SVGAGI. The CDR3 is made up of 15 amino acids. Trimming left V 2 bases short and J 9 bases short, with 14 bases between. For this clone: Its antigen remains unknown.

The sequenced sample was CD4+ T cells from PBMCs cultured without peptide, obtained before COVID-19 vaccination. The rearrangement joins TRBV6-5 to TRBJ1-6, with unresolved D. The source of this sequence is a human donor who received a COVID-19 vaccine. CDR3 region: CASSYGVAMSSPLHF. The CDR3 DNA sequence: TGTGCCAGCAGTTACGGAGTGGCAATGAGTTCACCCCTCCACTTT.